A selection of T cell receptor beta chains follows, all from one sample in a study of identifying expanded T cells in peripheral blood. The assay was immunoSEQ multiplex PCR, and TCRdb's table has in-frame clones only and misses some. Among 130,000 or so clones, approximately 80% were seen once, and the ten largest hold over 3%. Material for sequencing was blood. All receptors derive from a person between 18 and 70 years old in good health. CDR3s include the opening cysteine and the closing phenylalanine or tryptophan. Each record gives: D gene, J gene, V gene, clone size, CDR3 protein, CDR3 DNA. The D gene is left open where the match is weak. A row's size may be missing; if present it is once, few, many or a size class.

>TRBD2|TRBJ2-5|TRBV5-8|.
CASSLGGTSGLEQETQYF
TGTGCCAGCAGCTTGGGTGGGACTAGCGGACTGGAACAAGAGACCCAGTACTTC
>.|TRBJ2-3|TRBV12-1|.
CASSYREVPADTQYF
TGTGCCAGCAGCTATCGGGAGGTCCCGGCAGATACGCAGTATTTT
>TRBD1|TRBJ2-1|TRBV12-5|.
CASGLASGTDNEQFF
TGTGCTAGTGGTTTGGCCTCCGGGACAGACAATGAGCAGTTCTTC
>TRBD1|TRBJ1-1|TRBV7-4|.
CASPELVVRDRAYSWTEAFF
TGTGCCAGCCCAGAGCTAGTAGTGCGGGACAGGGCGTATTCGTGGACTGAAGCTTTCTTT
>TRBD1|TRBJ2-1|TRBV11-3|.
CASSDGTVGEQFF
TGTGCCAGCAGCGACGGGACAGTAGGTGAGCAGTTCTTC
>.|TRBJ2-6|TRBV25-1|.
CASSDGVSGGANVLTF
TGTGCCAGCAGTGATGGGGTATCGGGAGGGGCCAACGTCCTGACTTTC
>.|TRBJ2-7|TRBV7-6|.
CASSLGPFYEQYF
TGTGCCAGCAGCCTAGGACCCTTCTACGAGCAGTACTTC
>.|TRBJ1-4|TRBV27|.
CASSLSVQSNEKLFF
TGTGCCAGCAGTTTATCGGTACAGTCTAATGAAAAACTGTTTTTT
>.|TRBJ2-3|TRBV14|.
CASSLQWGRSTDTQYF
TGTGCCAGCAGCCTACAGTGGGGGCGTAGCACAGATACGCAGTATTTT
>TRBD1|TRBJ1-1|TRBV28|.
CASSWDRAAFF
TGTGCCAGCAGTTGGGACAGGGCTGCTTTCTTT
>.|TRBJ1-1|TRBV19|.
CASSIGRENTEAFF
TGTGCCAGTAGTATAGGCAGAGAGAACACTGAAGCTTTCTTT
>.|TRBJ2-7|TRBV5-1|once
CASSRSGGWEQYF
TGCGCCAGCAGCAGATCGGGTGGGTGGGAGCAGTACTTC
>.|TRBJ1-1|TRBV5-1|.
CASSLVTNTEAFF
TGCGCCAGCAGCTTAGTGACGAACACTGAAGCTTTCTTT
>.|TRBJ1-4|TRBV19|.
CASSVGLGIITTNEKLFF
TGTGCCAGTAGTGTAGGCTTAGGGATAATAACAACTAATGAAAAACTGTTTTTT
>TRBD1|TRBJ1-5|TRBV7-6|.
CASSQNRGTQPQHF
TGTGCCAGCAGCCAGAACAGGGGGACTCAGCCCCAGCATTTT
>.|TRBJ1-2|TRBV7-9|.
CASSFLQGNYGYTF
TGTGCCAGCAGCTTCCTCCAGGGAAACTATGGCTACACCTTC
>TRBD1|TRBJ2-7|TRBV18|.
CASSPRQGDSYEQYF
TGTGCCAGCTCACCCCGACAGGGGGACTCCTACGAGCAGTACTTC
>TRBD2|TRBJ2-5|TRBV11-3|.
CASSLASSGASQYF
TGTGCCAGCAGCTTAGCGTCTAGCGGGGCGTCCCAGTACTTC
>TRBD1|TRBJ1-2|TRBV7-2|.
CASSYGTGMGYGYTF
TGTGCCAGCAGCTATGGGACAGGGATGGGCTATGGCTACACCTTC
>.|TRBJ1-2|TRBV4-1|once
CASSQGAGDNLIYGYTF
TGCGCCAGCAGCCAAGGGGCTGGGGACAACTTGATCTATGGCTACACCTTC
>.|TRBJ2-5|TRBV2|.
CASKDGLLLETQYF
TGTGCCAGCAAGGACGGACTCCTTTTGGAGACCCAGTACTTC
>.|TRBJ1-2|TRBV4-3|.
CASSQDGPTSYGYTF
TGCGCCAGCAGCCAAGACGGGCCAACGAGCTATGGCTACACCTTC
>.|TRBJ2-2|TRBV7-8|.
CASNQWAGELFF
TGTGCCAGCAACCAATGGGCCGGGGAGCTGTTTTTT
>.|TRBJ2-4|TRBV7-9|.
CASSLALVNIQYF
TGTGCCAGCAGCTTAGCGTTGGTAAACATTCAGTACTTC
>.|TRBJ2-5|TRBV6-5|.
CASRSTNSGEETQYF
TGTGCCAGCAGATCGACCAACTCAGGGGAAGAGACCCAGTACTTC
>TRBD1|TRBJ2-1|TRBV7-8|.
CASSLVFRTGSSYNEQFF
TGTGCCAGCAGCTTAGTCTTTCGGACAGGAAGCTCCTACAATGAGCAGTTCTTC
>.|TRBJ2-5|TRBV4-1|.
CASSQVGGETQYF
TGCGCCAGCAGCCAGGTCGGGGGAGAGACCCAGTACTTC
>.|TRBJ1-1|TRBV7-9|once
CASSSPLNTEAFF
TGTGCCAGCAGCTCTCCCCTGAACACTGAAGCTTTCTTT
>TRBD1|TRBJ1-2|TRBV5-4|.
CASSLAQGNGYGYTF
TGTGCCAGCAGCTTGGCACAGGGGAATGGGTATGGCTACACCTTC
>.|TRBJ1-2|TRBV6-5|.
CASSYSQRYGYTF
TGTGCCAGCAGTTACTCCCAGCGATATGGCTACACCTTC
>TRBD1|TRBJ2-3|TRBV25-1|.
CASSPGQLRTDTQYF
TGTGCCAGCAGCCCGGGACAGCTCCGAACAGATACGCAGTATTTT
>.|TRBJ1-2|TRBV6-1|.
CASSLIGGESTF
TGTGCCAGCAGTTTAATAGGAGGGGAGAGCACCTTC
>.|TRBJ1-1|TRBV9|.
CASSVTGHTEAFF
TGTGCCAGCAGCGTGACCGGTCACACTGAAGCTTTCTTT
>.|TRBJ1-2|TRBV5-1|.
CASSLRGFKVDYGYTF
TGCGCCAGCAGCTTGAGGGGATTTAAGGTTGACTATGGCTACACCTTC
>TRBD1|TRBJ1-1|TRBV19|.
CASRQGFTEAFF
TGTGCCAGCCGACAGGGTTTCACTGAAGCTTTCTTT
>.|TRBJ1-4|TRBV30|.
CAWSKSTVVREKLFF
TGTGCCTGGAGTAAATCGACAGTGGTTCGAGAAAAACTGTTTTTT
>.|TRBJ1-2|TRBV6-5|.
CASSSGGRGGYGYTF
TGTGCCAGCAGCTCAGGCGGCAGGGGAGGCTATGGCTACACCTTC
>.|TRBJ2-3|TRBV5-1|.
CASSFEGYRVADTQYF
TGCGCCAGCAGCTTTGAAGGGTACAGGGTCGCAGATACGCAGTATTTT
>.|TRBJ1-5|TRBV19|once
CAASGTRDQPQHF
TGTGCCGCCTCCGGGACTAGGGATCAGCCCCAGCATTTT
>.|TRBJ1-2|TRBV6-5|.
CASSYSILGGYTF
TGTGCCAGCAGTTACTCGATCTTAGGTGGCTACACCTTC
>TRBD2|TRBJ2-3|TRBV9|.
CASSDTPGLAGVGDTQYF
TGTGCCAGCAGCGACACTCCGGGACTAGCGGGTGTGGGGGATACGCAGTATTTT
>.|TRBJ1-5|TRBV10-2|.
CASSESNQPQHF
TGCGCCAGCAGTGAGAGCAATCAGCCCCAGCATTTT
>.|TRBJ2-1|TRBV18|once
CASSRDKTYNEQFF
TGTGCCAGCTCACGGGACAAAACCTACAATGAGCAGTTCTTC
>.|TRBJ1-2|TRBV10-1|.
CASSESGAVGYTF
TGCGCCAGCAGTGAATCGGGAGCCGTTGGCTACACCTTC
>.|TRBJ1-2|TRBV30|.
CAWSPYGGFYGYTF
TGTGCCTGGAGTCCCTACGGAGGATTTTATGGCTACACCTTC
>.|TRBJ1-1|TRBV30|.
CAWETGLNTEAFF
TGTGCCTGGGAAACAGGACTGAACACTGAAGCTTTCTTT